The sequence of this TCR beta chain was determined in a study of cytomegalovirus exposure and HLA in healthy donors. Study conclusions and caveats: V- and J-gene trimming of TCR beta was linked (in a later analysis) to a missense DCLRE1C variant. Reportedly, TCR beta sequences accurately predicted HLA-A and HLA-B alleles in most subjects. In a later analysis, HLA-associated beta chains showed higher expansion and lower generation probabilities than comparable chains.

J gave up 0 bases and V 3 bases, and 1 base lay outside the gene matches. CDR3 size: 14 residues. In germline, CDR1 is SGHTS, CDR2 YDEGEE. As regards this clone: No antigen is known for it.

Vbeta (60) and Jbeta (13) primers were used in the PCR. Profiled with immunoSEQ multiplex PCR; TCRdb holds only in-frame clones, not every one. The sample includes 150,000 or so clones, around 70% of them seen just once. The receptor comes from a man under 40 in good health and CMV-seronegative. The V gene is TRBV5-8, the J gene TRBJ1-1; 8 bases fit TRBD1. Sequencing input: PBMCs. The CDR3 is CASSWGQVNTEAFF. CDR3 DNA sequence: TGTGCCAGCAGCTGGGGACAGGTGAACACTGAAGCTTTCTTT.